The TCR beta chain described here comes from a study of shared T cell receptors in the human thymus. Germline-derived CDR1 and CDR2 are MDHEN and SYDVKM. J gave up 7 bases and V 6 bases, and 7 bases lay outside the gene matches. CDR3 length equals 13 residues. Some clones are missing from TCRdb's copy, which holds only in-frame ones; the method was immunoSEQ multiplex PCR. The table records hundreds of thousands of clones, 80% to 90% of them present only once. Another study also made use of these data, one on human thymus T cells. That source notes: All donors were healthy Finnish infants who were undergoing corrective surgery to treat congenital heart defects. Obtained as resections during corrective heart surgery, the thymus tissue was then studied. Usage of V and J genes appeared biased in thymic and blood repertoires. Related research examined unrelated individuals and reported that their thymic repertoires overlapped highly.

Specimen: thymocytes. This clonotype was obtained from a boy under three years old with a congenital heart defect. The V call is TRBV28, the J call TRBJ1-1; 8 bases are shared with TRBD1. CDR3 sequence: CASRTRGRGEAFF. For the CDR3, the DNA is TGTGCCAGCAGAACCAGGGGGCGCGGTGAAGCTTTCTTT.